This TCR beta chain was captured by sequencing in a study of OX40 agonist ivuxolimab in advanced cancers. As for the study in general: Dose-escalation patients suffered from hepatocellular carcinoma, melanoma, renal cell or head and neck cancer. Study-level findings and limits: On average, CD8+ T cells had more expanded clones than CD4+. The CD4+ and CD8+ T cells in the blood had expanded clonally by week 6 at 0.1 to 3.0 mg/kg.

Notes on this clone: The antigen is not known.

Only in-frame clones appear in the TCRdb table, and some are missing; sequencing was by immunoSEQ multiplex PCR. Among 50,000 or so clones, 90% to 95% were seen once, and the ten largest hold around 13%. The length of the CDR3 is 13 residues. Germline V gene lookup returns CDR1 SNHLY and CDR2 FYNNEI. V lost 5 bases and J 2 bases, leaving 10 bases between the germline ends. The chain links TRBV2 to TRBJ2-7; no clear D. Source: CD4+ or CD8+ T cells sorted from blood, taken in a trial of the OX40 agonist ivuxolimab. The sequence derives from an adult with an advanced solid tumor such as melanoma, head and neck, liver or kidney cancer. This chain's CDR3 is CASSFGPPYEQYF. CDR3 nucleotides: TGTGCCAGCAGTTTCGGGCCTCCCTACGAGCAGTACTTC. Based on the CDR3 plus reference TRBV2 and TRBJ2-7, the full variable domain is EPEVTQTPSHQVTQMGQEVILRCVPISNHLYFYWYRQILGQKVEFLVSFYNNEISEKSEIFDDQFSVERPDGSNFTLKIRSTKLEDSAMYFCASSFGPPYEQYFGPGTRLTVT.